This TCR beta chain was recovered during a study of quantifying T cell responses using KT2 cells. Whole-study context: cDNA was made from DNase-treated RNA using alpha and beta constant primers.

Germline V gene sequence: CDR1 SGHTA, CDR2 FQGNSA. Trimming removed 1 base at V and 5 bases at J, with 9 bases between. The CDR3 runs to 15 residues. The cDNA 3' end received a ligated oligonucleotide with a UMI. The first PCR ran three to four cycles with an equimolar RC1.1 and RC1.2 beta primer mix. TCRdb re-analysed the UMI-ligation and nested PCR reads in MiXCR, keeping a single row per CDR3 protein. This table holds tens of thousands of distinct CDR3 sequences, roughly an eighth found once. Sequencing was carried out using PBMCs spiked with cells of the T cell clone KT2. This sequence originates from a human donor. The J gene is TRBJ1-6, the V gene TRBV7-2; D call uncertain. The CDR3 coding sequence is TGTGCCAGCAGCTTAGGGACGGGGAATAATTCACCCCTCCACTTT. Encoded protein: CASSLGTGNNSPLHF.